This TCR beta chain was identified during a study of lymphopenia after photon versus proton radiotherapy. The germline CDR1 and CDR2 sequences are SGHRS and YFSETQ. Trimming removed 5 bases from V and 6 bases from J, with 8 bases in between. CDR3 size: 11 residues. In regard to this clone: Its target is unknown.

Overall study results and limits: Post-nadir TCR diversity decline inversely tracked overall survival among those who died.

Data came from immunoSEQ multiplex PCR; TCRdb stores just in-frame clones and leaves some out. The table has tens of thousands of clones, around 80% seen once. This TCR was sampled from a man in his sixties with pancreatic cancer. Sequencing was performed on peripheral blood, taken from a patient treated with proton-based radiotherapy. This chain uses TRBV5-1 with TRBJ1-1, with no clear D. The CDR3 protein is CASRDLAEAFF. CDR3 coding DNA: TGCGCCAGCAGGGATCTTGCTGAAGCTTTCTTT.